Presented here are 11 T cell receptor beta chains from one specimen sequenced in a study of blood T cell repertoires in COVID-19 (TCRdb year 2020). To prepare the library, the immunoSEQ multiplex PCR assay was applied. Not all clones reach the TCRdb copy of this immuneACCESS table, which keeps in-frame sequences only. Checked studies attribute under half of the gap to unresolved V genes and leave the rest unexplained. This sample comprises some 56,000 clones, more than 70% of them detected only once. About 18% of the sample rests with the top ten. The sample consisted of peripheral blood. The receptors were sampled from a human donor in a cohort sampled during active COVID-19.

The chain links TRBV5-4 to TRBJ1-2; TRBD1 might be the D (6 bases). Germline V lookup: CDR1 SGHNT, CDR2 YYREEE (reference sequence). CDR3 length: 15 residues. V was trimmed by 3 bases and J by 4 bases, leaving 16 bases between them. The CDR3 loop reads CASSYSTGGLYGYTF. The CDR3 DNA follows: TGTGCCAGCAGCTATTCAACGGGGGGCCTCTATGGCTACACCTTC.

CDR3 sequence reads: CASSLGGGTVNTGELFF. The CDR3 DNA reads TGTGCCAGCAGTTTAGGGGGGGGGACGGTGAACACCGGGGAGCTGTTTTTT. The V gene is TRBV27, the J gene TRBJ2-2; 7 bases are a match to TRBD2. J gave up 1 base and V 2 bases, and 7 bases lay outside the gene matches. The CDR3 is 17 amino acids. Germline loops: CDR1 MNHEY, CDR2 SMNVEV (reference sequence).

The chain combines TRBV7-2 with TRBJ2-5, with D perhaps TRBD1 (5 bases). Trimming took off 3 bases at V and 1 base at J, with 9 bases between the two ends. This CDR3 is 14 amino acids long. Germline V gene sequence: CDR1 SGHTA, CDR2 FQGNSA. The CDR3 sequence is CASSFQGSQETQYF. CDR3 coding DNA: TGTGCCAGCAGCTTTCAGGGCAGCCAAGAGACCCAGTACTTC.

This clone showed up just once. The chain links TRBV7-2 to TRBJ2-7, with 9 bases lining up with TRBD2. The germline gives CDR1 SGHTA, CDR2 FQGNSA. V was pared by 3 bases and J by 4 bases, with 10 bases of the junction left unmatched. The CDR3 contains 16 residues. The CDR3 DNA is TGTGCCAGCAGCTTGGGTATGGTAGCGGGGGCTTACGAGCAGTACTTC. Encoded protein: CASSLGMVAGAYEQYF.

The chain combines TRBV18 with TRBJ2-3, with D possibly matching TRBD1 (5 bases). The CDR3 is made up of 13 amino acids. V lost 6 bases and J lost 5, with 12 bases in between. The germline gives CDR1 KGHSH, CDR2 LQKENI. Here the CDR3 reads CASSRQNLDTQYF. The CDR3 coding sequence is TGTGCCAGCTCCCGACAGAATCTAGATACGCAGTATTTT.

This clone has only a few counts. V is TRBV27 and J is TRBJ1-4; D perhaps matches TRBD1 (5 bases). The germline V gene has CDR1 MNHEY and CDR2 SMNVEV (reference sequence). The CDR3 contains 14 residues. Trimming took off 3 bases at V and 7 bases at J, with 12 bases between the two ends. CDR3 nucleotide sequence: TGTGCCAGCAGTTTCGGCGGGGGTGTTGAAAAACTGTTTTTT. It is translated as CASSFGGGVEKLFF.

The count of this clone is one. This chain's CDR3 is CAWSRQGNYGYTF. CDR3 bases: TGTGCCTGGAGTCGACAGGGCAACTATGGCTACACCTTC. The chain carries TRBV30 and TRBJ1-2; 7 bases line up with TRBD1. The CDR3 contains 13 residues. Trimming cost V 2 bases and J 2 bases; bases outside gene matches: 2. Germline assignment: CDR1 GTSNPN and CDR2 SVGIG (reference sequence).

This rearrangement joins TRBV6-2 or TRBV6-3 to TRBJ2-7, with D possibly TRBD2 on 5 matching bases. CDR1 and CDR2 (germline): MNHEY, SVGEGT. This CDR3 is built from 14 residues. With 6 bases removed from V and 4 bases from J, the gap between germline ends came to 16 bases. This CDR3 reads CASSRVLVQYEQYF. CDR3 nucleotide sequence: TGTGCCAGCAGCCGCGTACTAGTTCAGTACGAGCAGTACTTC.

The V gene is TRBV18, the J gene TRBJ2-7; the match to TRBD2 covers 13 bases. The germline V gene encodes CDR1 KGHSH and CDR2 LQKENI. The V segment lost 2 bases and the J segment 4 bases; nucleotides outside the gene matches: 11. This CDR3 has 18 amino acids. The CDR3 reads CASSPKQLAGGAPYEQYF. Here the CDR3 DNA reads TGTGCCAGCTCACCAAAACAACTAGCGGGGGGGGCTCCTTACGAGCAGTACTTC.

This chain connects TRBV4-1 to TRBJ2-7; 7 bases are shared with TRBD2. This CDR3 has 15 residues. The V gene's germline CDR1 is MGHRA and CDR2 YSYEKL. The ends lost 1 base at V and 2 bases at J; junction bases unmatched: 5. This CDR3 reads CASSQGEAGPYEQYF. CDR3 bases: TGCGCCAGCAGCCAAGGGGAAGCGGGGCCCTACGAGCAGTACTTC.

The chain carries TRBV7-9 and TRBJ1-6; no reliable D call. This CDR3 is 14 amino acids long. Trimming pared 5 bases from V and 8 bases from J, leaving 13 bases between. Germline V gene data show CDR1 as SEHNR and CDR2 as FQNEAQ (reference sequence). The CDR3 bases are TGTGCCAGCAGCCCGAGAAGACTCGATTCACCCCTCCACTTT. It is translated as CASSPRRLDSPLHF.